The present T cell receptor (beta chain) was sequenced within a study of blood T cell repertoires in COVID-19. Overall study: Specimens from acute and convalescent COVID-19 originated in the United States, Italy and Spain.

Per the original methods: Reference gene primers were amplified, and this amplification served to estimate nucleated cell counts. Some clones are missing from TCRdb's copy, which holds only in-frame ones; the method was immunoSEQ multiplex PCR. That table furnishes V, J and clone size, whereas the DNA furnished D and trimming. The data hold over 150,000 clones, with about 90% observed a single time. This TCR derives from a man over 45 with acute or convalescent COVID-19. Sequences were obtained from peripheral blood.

The CDR3 reads CASSRTDSGANVLTF. The DNA of the CDR3 is TGTGCCAGCAGCAGGACAGACTCTGGGGCCAACGTCCTGACTTTC. The chain joins TRBV9 to TRBJ2-6; tentatively, D is TRBD1 (6 bases). Trimming took off 4 bases at V and 0 bases at J, with 8 bases between the two ends. The CDR3 has 15 residues. The germline V gene has CDR1 SGDLS and CDR2 YYNGEE.